These T cell receptor beta chains were read from a single sample in a study of blood T cell repertoires in COVID-19. The data were produced by immunoSEQ multiplex PCR, yet TCRdb's version contains in-frame clones alone and is incomplete. Counted here are more than 70,000 clones, about four fifths occurring once; the ten biggest clones make up about 4.4%. The sequencing input was peripheral blood. All receptors come from a woman at least 80 years old with active or convalescent COVID-19. Each CDR3 is given with its conserved first and last residue. Fields, in order: V gene, J gene, D gene, clone size, CDR3 DNA, CDR3 protein. A D gene is named only where the DNA matches it firmly. Where a row states a size, it is once, few, many or the class of an expanded clone; other rows omit it.

TRBV4-2,TRBJ1-1,TRBD1,-,TGTGCCAGCAGCCAAGATGTGGGACAGCTGAACACTGAAGCTTTCTTT,CASSQDVGQLNTEAFF
TRBV2,TRBJ2-7,TRBD2,once,TGTGCCAGCAGTGCCGAACTAGCGGGGGGCGAGCAGTACTTC,CASSAELAGGEQYF
TRBV9,TRBJ2-1,-,-,TGTGCCAGCAGCGTAGAGGGGGTTACCTACAATGAGCAGTTCTTC,CASSVEGVTYNEQFF
TRBV24-1,TRBJ2-7,TRBD1,-,TGTGCCACCAGTGACTTTACAGGGGGCGCTTCCGAGCAGTACTTC,CATSDFTGGASEQYF
TRBV6-5,TRBJ1-1,-,once,TGTGCCAGCAGTTATGTCGGTGAGAACACTGAAGCTTTCTTT,CASSYVGENTEAFF
TRBV23-1,TRBJ1-6,-,-,TGCGCCAGCAGTCAATCTCAATCCGGGTGGGGGGGCCAGCAATCACCCCTCCACTTT,CASSQSQSGWGGQQSPLHF
TRBV5-4,TRBJ1-2,TRBD1,few,TGTGCCAGCAGCCTACAGGGGGCCCAGCTGGGCTACACCTTC,CASSLQGAQLGYTF
TRBV5-1,TRBJ2-5,TRBD2,-,TGCGCCAGCAGCTGGCCCTATCGACTAGCGGGGGGACTCGAAGAGACCCAGTACTTC,CASSWPYRLAGGLEETQYF
TRBV28,TRBJ1-1,-,-,TGTGCCAGCAGGGACTCCTTGAACACTGAAGCTTTCTTT,CASRDSLNTEAFF
TRBV19,TRBJ1-1,-,-,TGTGCCAGTAGTATAGTACATGTGAACACTGAAGCTTTCTTT,CASSIVHVNTEAFF
TRBV4-3,TRBJ2-7,TRBD2,-,TGCGCCAGCAGAGGTTCGGAGCGGGGGGGGACCTACGAGCAGTACTTC,CASRGSERGGTYEQYF
TRBV12-3/TRBV12-4,TRBJ2-7,-,-,TGTGCCAGCAGTTTCGGGGGTTCCTACGAGCAGTACTTC,CASSFGGSYEQYF
TRBV28,TRBJ1-6,-,-,TGTGCCAGCAGTTCGACGGCAGGATTCAATTCACCCCTCCACTTT,CASSSTAGFNSPLHF
TRBV6-5,TRBJ1-1,-,-,TGTGCCAGCAACCCTACAGGGCACACTGAAGCTTTCTTT,CASNPTGHTEAFF
TRBV5-4,TRBJ2-7,TRBD1,-,TGTGCCAGCAGCCCGACAGGGGGCAAAAGCTACGAGCAGTACTTC,CASSPTGGKSYEQYF
TRBV24-1,TRBJ2-7,-,-,TGTGCCACCAGTCAAGGCGGGACCTACGAGCAGTACTTC,CATSQGGTYEQYF
TRBV15,TRBJ1-2,-,-,TGTGCCACCAGCTTCCGGGACTTCTATGGCTACACCTTC,CATSFRDFYGYTF
TRBV4-2,TRBJ1-2,-,-,TGTGCCAGCAGCCGAGAAACCGGTGGTGGCTACACCTTC,CASSRETGGGYTF
TRBV19,TRBJ1-5,-,-,TGTGCCAGTAGTATGTTGGGGGCAGGGCAGCCCCAGCATTTT,CASSMLGAGQPQHF
TRBV27,TRBJ2-5,TRBD1,-,TGTGCCAGCAGTCCTCGGACAGGAGAGACCCAGTACTTC,CASSPRTGETQYF
TRBV24-1,TRBJ2-7,-,-,TGTGCCACCAGTGCCGACACAGCCATTAACAGCGAGCAGTACTTC,CATSADTAINSEQYF
TRBV7-9,TRBJ1-5,-,few,TGTGCCAGCAGCTTAGGGACAGTCCAGCCCCAGCATTTT,CASSLGTVQPQHF
TRBV9,TRBJ2-1,-,-,TGTGCCAGCAGCGCAGACGCAACCGGAGGGCCGGGAGAGCAGTTCTTC,CASSADATGGPGEQFF
TRBV28,TRBJ2-6,-,-,TGTGCCAGCAGCCGCGTCTTCTCTGGGGCCAACGTCCTGACTTTC,CASSRVFSGANVLTF
TRBV7-2,TRBJ2-3,-,-,TGTGCCAGCAGCTCGCCTAGCCGCGATACGCAGTATTTT,CASSSPSRDTQYF
TRBV4-1,TRBJ2-4,TRBD2,-,TGCGCCAGCAGCCGTATACTAGCGTATGAGAATCTAGCCAAAAACATTCAGTACTTC,CASSRILAYENLAKNIQYF
TRBV27,TRBJ2-1,TRBD2,once,TGTGCCAGCAGTTTAAGTCCCTACGGGAGGACCGCCCTTAAGAATGAGCAGTTCTTC,CASSLSPYGRTALKNEQFF
TRBV6-5,TRBJ1-2,-,once,TGTGCCAGCAGTTACGAAGCAGGTCGGCAGGGCTACACCTTC,CASSYEAGRQGYTF
TRBV7-9,TRBJ2-5,-,-,TGTGCCAGCAGCTTAGTGCTTCGGCAAGAGACCCAGTACTTC,CASSLVLRQETQYF
TRBV28,TRBJ1-4,-,-,TGTGCCAGCAGCCCATTGCCCGCGGCTAATGAAAAACTGTTTTTT,CASSPLPAANEKLFF
TRBV11-3,TRBJ2-2,TRBD2,-,TGTGCCAGCAGCGTATTAGCGGGAAAGGGCACCGGGGAGCTGTTTTTT,CASSVLAGKGTGELFF
TRBV28,TRBJ2-2,-,-,TGTGCCAGCAGGGAACAGGCCCCCGGGGAGCTGTTTTTT,CASREQAPGELFF
TRBV27,TRBJ1-5,TRBD1,-,TGTGCCAGCAGCTCGGGACAGCCGACAAGAAATCAGCCCCAGCATTTT,CASSSGQPTRNQPQHF
TRBV5-1,TRBJ1-2,-,-,TGCGCCAGCAGCTTTCGGGAGGCTAACTATGGCTACACCTTC,CASSFREANYGYTF
TRBV7-2,TRBJ2-7,TRBD1,-,TGTGCCAGCAGCTTTGACAGGGGGCCGGAATACGAGCAGTACTTC,CASSFDRGPEYEQYF
TRBV11-2,TRBJ1-4,-,-,TGTGCCAGCAGCTTTGTAAGAGGCTTAGGTGAAAAACTGTTTTTT,CASSFVRGLGEKLFF
TRBV19,TRBJ2-1,-,once,TGTGCCAGTAGTAGAGGCGGGAGAGGGGGTGAGCAGTTCTTC,CASSRGGRGGEQFF
TRBV30,TRBJ2-4,-,-,TGTGCCTGGGGGGGCAGAGCCAAAAACATTCAGTACTTC,CAWGGRAKNIQYF
TRBV18,TRBJ1-1,-,few,TGTGCCAGCTCACTTCTCCCGGAGACTGAAGCTTTCTTT,CASSLLPETEAFF
TRBV7-2,TRBJ2-5,-,-,TGTGCCAGCAGCTTAGGAGGGGGGGGCGGCGAGACCCAGTACTTC,CASSLGGGGGETQYF
TRBV10-3,TRBJ2-5,TRBD2,-,TGTGCCATCAGTGAAATGGACGGTAGCGGGATGGAACAAGAGACCCAGTACTTC,CAISEMDGSGMEQETQYF
TRBV6-2/TRBV6-3,TRBJ1-1,-,-,TGTGCCAGCAGTTACTCTATGAACAGGGCCATGAACACTGAAGCTTTCTTT,CASSYSMNRAMNTEAFF
TRBV2,TRBJ1-1,TRBD1,-,TGTGCCAGCAGTGCTGAGGGACAGACTTTTTCTGAAGCTTTCTTT,CASSAEGQTFSEAFF
TRBV7-2,TRBJ1-5,-,-,TGTGCCAGCAGCCTCAACCCCGACAGTCCCAATCAGCCCCAGCATTTT,CASSLNPDSPNQPQHF
TRBV28,TRBJ2-7,-,-,TGTGCCAGCAGTTTAGGGGGGACCGAGGCCCGCGAGCAGTACTTC,CASSLGGTEAREQYF
TRBV18,TRBJ2-2,-,-,TGTGCCAGCTCACTCACAACGAACACCGGGGAGCTGTTTTTT,CASSLTTNTGELFF
TRBV27,TRBJ2-1,-,-,TGTGCCAGCAGTTCGCAGGGCAATGAGCAGTTCTTC,CASSSQGNEQFF
TRBV28,TRBJ2-3,TRBD2,-,TGTGCCAGCAGTCGGGGGGGACCAACGCAGTATTTT,CASSRGGPTQYF
TRBV28,TRBJ1-1,-,few,TGTGCCAGCAGTACCCCCTCCCGGGACATGGGAAAAGCTTTCTTT,CASSTPSRDMGKAFF
TRBV4-3,TRBJ1-3,-,few,TGCGCCAGCAGCCAAGGACAGGCGGTTTATGGGGGAAACACCATATATTTT,CASSQGQAVYGGNTIYF